This record covers a single T cell receptor (beta chain). Its antigen is not yet known. No much larger clone is present one base from it, and per-base qualities are unavailable. The data belong to a study of OX40 agonist ivuxolimab in advanced cancers. For the study in its entirety: Ivuxolimab was an agonistic, fully human IgG2 monoclonal antibody directed against OX40 (CD134), a costimulatory receptor. Three dose-escalation patients achieved partial responses, one with hepatocellular carcinoma and two with cutaneous melanoma. In the dose-escalation cohort, 70% to 90% of patients were male, and the mean age was around 60 years with a range of roughly 20 to 80. The monotherapy dose-escalation portion (N of about 50 patients) of the phase I ivuxolimab trial is reported in the paper. Among the approximately 50 dose-escalation patients, roughly 20 had hepatocellular carcinoma, 15 or so melanoma, 9 renal cell carcinoma and 9 head and neck cancer. Intravenous ivuxolimab was administered to patients every 2 weeks at six dose levels: 0.01, 0.1, 0.3, 1.5, 3 and 10 mg/kg. Prior anti-PD-1, anti-PD-L1 or anti-CTLA-4 therapy was permitted, and 40% of dose-escalation patients had received checkpoint inhibitors. The purpose of peripheral TCRbeta sequencing was to test whether ivuxolimab changed TCR sequence diversity and led to clonal T-cell expansion. Broad study findings and their caveats: At doses of 0.1 to 3.0 mg/kg, clonal expansion of both CD4+ and CD8+ T cells in blood was seen between baseline and week 6. In the 0.1-3.0 mg/kg groups, partial responders were among the patients with the lowest normalized peripheral clonal expansion, particularly in CD8+ T cells. On average, CD8+ T cells showed more expanded clones than CD4+ T cells after ivuxolimab. Low levels of normalized T-cell clonal expansion were also seen in some patients who did not respond. Antigen specificity was not determined for the clonally expanded peripheral T cells.

The CDR3 runs 14 residues from the cysteine to the phenylalanine. Only the CDR3 region is kept as DNA, spanning 42 bases read in frame from base 1. Trimming takes 5 bases from V and 4 bases from J, and the germline ends sit 15 bases apart. CDR1 PRHDT and CDR2 FYEKMQ are derived from the germline V gene (reference sequence). Genomic DNA was isolated from the sorted cells so that the TCRbeta CDR3 region could be sequenced. The immunoSEQ Assay was used to sequence the TCRbeta CDR3 regions. TCRdb holds this immuneACCESS table with in-frame rearrangements only. Some clones are missing; in checked studies, unresolved V genes explain under half, and the rest has no known cause. Across this sample there are about 22,000 clones, with about 88% seen only once. The ten largest clones represent approximately 30% of the sample. Patients with a history of autoimmune disease or receiving systemic immunosuppression were excluded from the trial. Peripheral blood for TCR sequencing was collected from all dose cohorts at baseline, on cycle 4 day 1, and on cycle 7 day 1. The samples were taken from a phase I, first-in-human, multicenter, open-label dose-escalation trial of ivuxolimab. Adults with locally advanced or metastatic head and neck squamous cell, hepatocellular, melanoma or renal cell carcinoma were enrolled in the trial. Before TCR sequencing, CD4+ T cells and CD8+ T cells were sorted from peripheral blood as separate populations.

The source is an adult with an advanced solid tumor such as melanoma, head and neck, liver or kidney cancer. The sample in question was CD4+ or CD8+ T cells sorted from blood, obtained in a trial of the OX40 agonist ivuxolimab. The sequence is built from TRBV13 and TRBJ2-7, with a tentative D gene TRBD1 over 7 matching bases. The DNA sequence is TGTGCCAGCAGCACGCGGGACAGACTGTACGAGCAGTACTTC. Its coded protein is CASSTRDRLYEQYF.